This T cell receptor beta chain stems from a study of T cells in Graves' hyperthyroidism and ophthalmopathy. Study as a whole: Once the initial diagnosis was made, peripheral blood was obtained before any treatment.

Amplification of TCR beta CDR3 regions was performed using RNA transcripts as template. A set of HTBI primers served as the primers for a first-round RT-PCR of the TCR CDR3. One entry per CDR3 protein, called by TCRdb with MiXCR from the multiplex PCR reads. Of about 500,000 distinct CDR3 sequences in the sample, around 15% were seen once. This sample holds PBMCs from roughly 10 ml fresh peripheral blood. This clonotype was seen many times. J gave up 5 bases and V 3 bases, and 5 bases lay outside the gene matches. Germline CDR1 reads GTSNPN; CDR2 reads SVGIG (reference sequence). The CDR3 sequence is 13 residues long.

The rearrangement links TRBV30 to TRBJ1-1; 8 bases agree with TRBD1. The sequenced sample was blood. This clonotype was obtained from a woman aged 25 to 39 with Graves' ophthalmopathy. DNA of the CDR3: TGTGCCTGGAGGGGAACAGGGGGTACTGAAGCTTTCTTT. Protein product: CAWRGTGGTEAFF. Full variable domain (rest looked up from reference TRBV30 and TRBJ1-1): SQTIHQWPATLVQPVGSPLSLECTVEGTSNPNLYWYRQAAGRGLQLLFYSVGIGQISSEVPQNLSASRPQDRQFILSSKKLLLSDSGFYLCAWRGTGGTEAFFGQGTRLTVV.